This TCR beta chain is drawn from a study of early T cells in non-severe SARS-CoV-2 infection. This clonotype was picked up many times. One entry per CDR3 protein, called by TCRdb with MiXCR from the 5' RACE reads. Of approximately 85,000 distinct CDR3 sequences in the sample, over 9% were seen once. Trimming removed 5 bases from V and 7 bases from J; junction bases left unmatched: 7. Germline assignment: CDR1 MGHDK and CDR2 SYGVNS. The length of the CDR3 is 15 residues. This clonotype was sampled from an adult who was a healthcare worker with PCR-confirmed SARS-CoV-2 infection or an uninfected control (not recorded which). The sample taken for sequencing was whole blood. The chain links TRBV25-1 to TRBJ2-4; 11 bases match TRBD2. The CDR3 loop is CASSRSSGRMNIQYF. The CDR3 DNA is TGTGCCAGCAGTCGGTCTAGCGGGAGGATGAACATTCAGTACTTC.